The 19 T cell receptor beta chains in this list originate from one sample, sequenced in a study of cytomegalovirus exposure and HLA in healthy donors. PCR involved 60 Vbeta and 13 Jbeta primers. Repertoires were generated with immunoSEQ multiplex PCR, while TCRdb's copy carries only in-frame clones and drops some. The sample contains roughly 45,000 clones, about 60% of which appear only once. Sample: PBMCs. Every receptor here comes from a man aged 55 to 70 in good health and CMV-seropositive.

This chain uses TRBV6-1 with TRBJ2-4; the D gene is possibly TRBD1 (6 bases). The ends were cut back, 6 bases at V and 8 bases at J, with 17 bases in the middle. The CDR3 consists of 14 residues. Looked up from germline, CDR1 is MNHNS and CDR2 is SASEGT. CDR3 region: CASSPTGHGDIQYF. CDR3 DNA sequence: TGTGCCAGCAGCCCGACAGGACATGGAGACATTCAGTACTTC.

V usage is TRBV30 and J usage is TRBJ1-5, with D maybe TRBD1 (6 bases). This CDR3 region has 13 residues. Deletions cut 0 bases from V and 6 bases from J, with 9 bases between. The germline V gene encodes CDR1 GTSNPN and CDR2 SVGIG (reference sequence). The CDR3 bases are TGTGCCTGGAGTGTAACCAGGGGTCAGCCCCAGCATTTT. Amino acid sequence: CAWSVTRGQPQHF. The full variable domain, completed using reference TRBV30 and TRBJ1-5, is SQTIHQWPATLVQPVGSPLSLECTVEGTSNPNLYWYRQAAGRGLQLLFYSVGIGQISSEVPQNLSASRPQDRQFILSSKKLLLSDSGFYLCAWSVTRGQPQHFGDGTRLSIL.

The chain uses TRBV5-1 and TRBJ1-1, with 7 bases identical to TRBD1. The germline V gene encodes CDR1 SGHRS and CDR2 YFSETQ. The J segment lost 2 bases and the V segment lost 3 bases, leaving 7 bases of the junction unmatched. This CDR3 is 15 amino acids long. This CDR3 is CASSSTGEPNTEAFF. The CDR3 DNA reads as TGCGCCAGCAGCTCAACAGGGGAACCAAACACTGAAGCTTTCTTT.

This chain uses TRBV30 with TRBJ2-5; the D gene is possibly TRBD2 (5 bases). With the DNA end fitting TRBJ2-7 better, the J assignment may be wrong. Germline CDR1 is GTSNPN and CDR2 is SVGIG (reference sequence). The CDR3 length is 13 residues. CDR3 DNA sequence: TGTGCCTGGTCTCGAGGGCGTACCTACGAGCAGTACTTC. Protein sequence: CAWSRGRTYEQYF.

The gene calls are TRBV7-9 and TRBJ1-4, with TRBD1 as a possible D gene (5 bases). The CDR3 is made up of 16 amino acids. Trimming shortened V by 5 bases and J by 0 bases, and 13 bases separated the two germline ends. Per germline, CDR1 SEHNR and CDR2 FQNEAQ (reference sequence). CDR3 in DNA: TGTGCCAGCAGCCCGGGCAGGGCTGCAACTAATGAAAAACTGTTTTTT. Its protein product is CASSPGRAATNEKLFF.

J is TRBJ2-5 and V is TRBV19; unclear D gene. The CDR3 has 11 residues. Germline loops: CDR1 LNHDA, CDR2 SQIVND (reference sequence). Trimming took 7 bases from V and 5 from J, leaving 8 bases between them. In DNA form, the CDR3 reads TGTGCCAGTACCTCGGTGGAGACCCAGTACTTC. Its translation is CASTSVETQYF.

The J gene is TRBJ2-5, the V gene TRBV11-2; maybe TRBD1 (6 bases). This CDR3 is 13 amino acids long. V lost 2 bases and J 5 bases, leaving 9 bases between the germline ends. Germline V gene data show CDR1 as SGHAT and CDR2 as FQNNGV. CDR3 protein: CASSLTGRETQYF. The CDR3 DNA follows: TGTGCCAGCAGCTTAACAGGGCGGGAGACCCAGTACTTC.

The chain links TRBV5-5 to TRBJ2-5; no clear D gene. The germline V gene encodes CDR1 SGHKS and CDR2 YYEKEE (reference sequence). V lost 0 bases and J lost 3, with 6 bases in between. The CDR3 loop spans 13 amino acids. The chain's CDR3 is CASSLGHKETQYF. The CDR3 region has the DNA TGTGCCAGCAGCTTGGGACATAAAGAGACCCAGTACTTC.

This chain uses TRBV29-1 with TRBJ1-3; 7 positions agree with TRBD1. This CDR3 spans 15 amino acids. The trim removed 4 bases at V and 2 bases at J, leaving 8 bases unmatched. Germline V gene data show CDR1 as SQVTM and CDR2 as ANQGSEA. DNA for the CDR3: TGCAGCGTTGTGGGGGCCCAGGGGGCTGGAAACACCATATATTTT. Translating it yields CSVVGAQGAGNTIYF.

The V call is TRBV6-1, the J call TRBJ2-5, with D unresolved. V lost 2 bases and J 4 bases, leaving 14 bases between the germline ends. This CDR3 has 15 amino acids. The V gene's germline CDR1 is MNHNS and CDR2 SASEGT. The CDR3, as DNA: TGTGCCAGCAGTGAATTTGAACATCGTGGAGAGACCCAGTACTTC. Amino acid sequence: CASSEFEHRGETQYF.

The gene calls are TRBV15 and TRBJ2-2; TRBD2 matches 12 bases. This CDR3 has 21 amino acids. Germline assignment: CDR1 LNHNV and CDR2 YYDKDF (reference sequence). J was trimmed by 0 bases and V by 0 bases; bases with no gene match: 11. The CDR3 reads CATSRDWGWTSGIANTGELFF. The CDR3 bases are TGTGCCACCAGCAGAGATTGGGGATGGACTAGCGGGATCGCGAACACCGGGGAGCTGTTTTTT.

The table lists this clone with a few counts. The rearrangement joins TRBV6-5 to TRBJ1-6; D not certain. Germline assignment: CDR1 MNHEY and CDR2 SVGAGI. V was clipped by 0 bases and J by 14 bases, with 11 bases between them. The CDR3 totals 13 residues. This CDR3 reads CASSYSSRSSLHF. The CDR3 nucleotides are TGTGCCAGCAGTTACTCATCGCGATCATCCCTCCACTTT.

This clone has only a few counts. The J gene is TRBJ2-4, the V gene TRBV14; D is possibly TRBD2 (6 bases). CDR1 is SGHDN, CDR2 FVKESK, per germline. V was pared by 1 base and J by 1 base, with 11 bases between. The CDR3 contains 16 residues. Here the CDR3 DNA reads TGTGCCAGCAGCCAAGCGATCGGAGGGGCCAAAAACATTCAGTACTTC. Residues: CASSQAIGGAKNIQYF.

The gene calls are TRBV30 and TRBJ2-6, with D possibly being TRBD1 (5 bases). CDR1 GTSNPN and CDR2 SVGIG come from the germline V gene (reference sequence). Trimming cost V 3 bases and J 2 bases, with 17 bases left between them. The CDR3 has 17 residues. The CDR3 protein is CAWSLLGAGPGANVLTF. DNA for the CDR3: TGTGCCTGGAGCCTGCTTGGGGCAGGGCCTGGGGCCAACGTCCTGACTTTC.

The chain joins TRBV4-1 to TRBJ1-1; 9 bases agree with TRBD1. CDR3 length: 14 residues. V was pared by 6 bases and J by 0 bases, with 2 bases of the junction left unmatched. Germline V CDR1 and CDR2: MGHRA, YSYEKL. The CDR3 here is CASRGTGMNTEAFF. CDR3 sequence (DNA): TGCGCCAGCAGGGGGACAGGGATGAACACTGAAGCTTTCTTT.

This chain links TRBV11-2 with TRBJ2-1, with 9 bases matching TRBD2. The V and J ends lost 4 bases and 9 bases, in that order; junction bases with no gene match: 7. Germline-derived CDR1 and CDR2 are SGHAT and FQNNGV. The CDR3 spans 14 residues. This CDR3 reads CASSSAGGLSEQFF. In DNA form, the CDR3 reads TGTGCCAGCAGCTCTGCGGGAGGGCTTAGTGAGCAGTTCTTC.

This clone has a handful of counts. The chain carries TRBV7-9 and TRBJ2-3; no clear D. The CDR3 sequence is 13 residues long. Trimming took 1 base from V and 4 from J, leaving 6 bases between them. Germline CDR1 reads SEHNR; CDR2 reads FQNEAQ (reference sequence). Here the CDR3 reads CASSLDGADTQYF. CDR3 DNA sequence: TGTGCCAGCAGCTTAGACGGAGCAGATACGCAGTATTTT.

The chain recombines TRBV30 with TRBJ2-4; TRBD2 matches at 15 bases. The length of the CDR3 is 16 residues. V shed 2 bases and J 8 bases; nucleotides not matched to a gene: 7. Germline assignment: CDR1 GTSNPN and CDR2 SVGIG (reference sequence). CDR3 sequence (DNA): TGTGCCTGGAGTTCAGGACTAGCGGGAGGGAAGGACATTCAGTACTTC. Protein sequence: CAWSSGLAGGKDIQYF.

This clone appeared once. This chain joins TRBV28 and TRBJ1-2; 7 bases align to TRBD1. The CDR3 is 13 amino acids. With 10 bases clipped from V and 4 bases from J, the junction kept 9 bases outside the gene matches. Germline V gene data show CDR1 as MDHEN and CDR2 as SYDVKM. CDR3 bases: TGTGCCACCGAGGGGGCGCAAATCTATGGCTACACCTTC. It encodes CATEGAQIYGYTF.